There are a few counts of the clone carrying this T cell receptor (beta chain). The antigen is undetermined. This sample was taken from a study of T cell repertoires in cytomegalovirus infection. There are 17 residues in the CDR3. Germline V gives CDR1 ENHRY, CDR2 SYGVKD. V shed 6 bases, J shed 0 bases, and the junction held 11 bases outside the gene matches. TCRdb reanalysed the reads using MiXCR and keeps one entry per CDR3 protein. The table shows roughly 350,000 distinct CDR3 sequences, with nearly 35% occurring only once. This specimen consisted of cultured PBMCs, obtained from culture after CMV antigen stimulation. This sequence was found in a human donor in good health (CMV status not recorded). Some clones in this sample may be carry-over from other donors' samples. The genes are TRBV10-3 and TRBJ2-1, with 7 positions matching TRBD1. CDR3 nucleotides: TGTGCCATCAGCCGGGGTCCGACAGGGAGCTCCTACAATGAGCAGTTCTTC. Protein: CAISRGPTGSSYNEQFF.